Only a few counts were recorded for the clone carrying this T cell receptor beta chain. The antigen is unknown. These data belong to a study of beta chain features in type 1 diabetes. Whole-study findings and limits: PCR might favor shorter templates, but any such skew would affect patients and controls equally. Patients with Type 1 diabetes showed moderately but significantly shorter TCRB CDR3s in all four CD4+ subsets.

Trimming removed 2 bases from V and 1 base from J, with 12 bases in between. The germline gives CDR1 MGHRA, CDR2 YSYEKL. The CDR3 sequence is 16 residues long. Expressed TCRB transcripts were sequenced because the isolated RNA had all been reverse transcribed beforehand. Only in-frame clones appear in the TCRdb table, and some are missing; sequencing was by immunoSEQ multiplex PCR. The table has 810,000 or so clones, 15% to 20% seen once. V is TRBV4-1 and J is TRBJ2-1, with D perhaps matching TRBD2 (6 bases). The receptor's source is a woman in her late teens or twenties in good health. The sequencing sample was made of naive CD4+ T cells from blood. The CDR3 here is CASSQPLAASYNEQFF. The CDR3 nucleotides read TGCGCCAGCAGCCAACCATTAGCGGCGTCCTACAATGAGCAGTTCTTC.